The 32 T cell receptor beta chains below all came from one sample that was sequenced in a study of early T cells in non-severe SARS-CoV-2 infection (dated by TCRdb to about 2021). The library was generated by 5' RACE. Sequenced using a NextSeq 500. In TCRdb, the public reads were trimmed at Q25 with fastp and aligned with MiXCR, with productive beta chains retained. Identical CDR3 proteins give one entry, which carries the most common genes and DNA. This sample comprises fewer than 40,000 distinct CDR3 sequences, 5.5% to 7.5% of them detected only once. The ten largest clones take up 5% to 7% of the sample. Sequenced: whole blood. The receptors were sampled from an adult who was a healthcare worker with PCR-confirmed SARS-CoV-2 infection or an uninfected control (not recorded which).

The table lists this clonotype with many counts. The chain links TRBV28 to TRBJ2-3; 11 nucleotides agree with TRBD2. The CDR3 runs 16 residues. The germline V gene has CDR1 MDHEN and CDR2 SYDVKM. V lost 3 bases, J lost 6 bases, and 8 bases stayed unmatched. The CDR3 reads CASSFGTSGSKDTQYF. Here the CDR3 DNA reads TGTGCCAGCAGTTTTGGGACTAGCGGATCGAAGGATACGCAGTATTTT.

This clonotype has a count of ten or more. The V gene is TRBV18, the J gene TRBJ1-5, with D hard to call. V was trimmed by 3 bases and J by 4 bases, leaving 7 bases between them. Germline V gene lookup returns CDR1 KGHSH and CDR2 LQKENI. This CDR3 region has 13 residues. The chain's CDR3 is CASSPWGNQPQHF. The DNA for the CDR3 is TGTGCCAGCTCACCGTGGGGAAATCAGCCCCAGCATTTT. Drawing the rest from reference TRBV18 and TRBJ1-5, the complete variable domain is NAGVMQNPRHLVRRRGQEARLRCSPMKGHSHVYWYRQLPEEGLKFMVYLQKENIIDESGMPKERFSAEFPKEGPSILRIQQVVRGDSAAYFCASSPWGNQPQHFGDGTRLSIL.

This clonotype has a count of ten or more. The V and J genes are TRBV28 and TRBJ1-3; a possible D gene is TRBD1 (5 bases). Germline CDR1 and CDR2: MDHEN and SYDVKM. The V and J ends lost 7 bases and 0 bases respectively, with 16 bases between them. This CDR3 has 16 amino acids. CDR3 residues: CASTPFGGPSGNTIYF. The CDR3 DNA sequence: TGTGCCAGCACCCCATTTGGGGGTCCCTCTGGAAACACCATATATTTT.

Many counts were recorded for this clonotype. The chain couples TRBV11-2 to TRBJ2-6, with 8 bases aligning to TRBD2. Trimming at V came to 4 bases and at J to 0 bases, leaving 8 bases not matched to a gene. Germline V gene sequence: CDR1 SGHAT, CDR2 FQNNGV. There are 18 residues in the CDR3. The CDR3 is CASSSTRGANSGANVLTF. CDR3 in DNA: TGTGCCAGCAGCTCCACGCGGGGGGCGAACTCTGGGGCCAACGTCCTGACTTTC.

This clonotype was observed at least ten times. This chain links TRBV27 with TRBJ1-4; D might be TRBD1 (6 bases). The length of the CDR3 is 14 residues. Trimming shortened V by 4 bases and J by 7 bases, and 13 bases separated the two germline ends. The germline gives CDR1 MNHEY, CDR2 SMNVEV (reference sequence). CDR3 residues: CASSYGGASEKLFF. In DNA form, the CDR3 reads TGTGCCAGCAGTTACGGGGGCGCTAGTGAAAAACTGTTTTTT.

This clonotype was counted ten times or more. This chain connects TRBV5-1 to TRBJ2-7; no reliable D call. Germline loops: CDR1 SGHRS, CDR2 YFSETQ. The CDR3 is made up of 14 amino acids. Trimming took 0 bases from V and 0 from J, leaving 7 bases between them. CDR3 nucleotide sequence: TGCGCCAGCAGCTTGGCCTCCTTCTCCTACGAGCAGTACTTC. Translated: CASSLASFSYEQYF.

At least ten counts were recorded for this clonotype. The gene calls are TRBV19 and TRBJ2-4; TRBD2 matches 10 bases. The V gene's germline CDR1 is LNHDA and CDR2 SQIVND (reference sequence). CDR3 size: 18 residues. With V trimmed by 8 bases and J by 0 bases, 13 bases remained unmatched. The CDR3, as DNA: TGTGCCAGTGCTGTTAGGACCCTAGCGGGAGCAGCCAAAAACATTCAGTACTTC. It specifies CASAVRTLAGAAKNIQYF.

This clonotype was observed a few times. The chain uses TRBV18 and TRBJ2-3, with 8 bases identical to TRBD2. The CDR3 contains 17 residues. The ends lost 0 bases at V and 5 bases at J; junction bases unmatched: 10. In germline, CDR1 is KGHSH, CDR2 LQKENI. CDR3 loop: CASSPPQAGGHGDTQYF. Here the CDR3 DNA reads TGTGCCAGCTCACCACCGCAGGCGGGAGGCCACGGAGATACGCAGTATTTT.

The chain couples TRBV13 to TRBJ2-7; no definite D call. Trimming took off 4 bases at V and 5 bases at J, with 12 bases between the two ends. The CDR3 is made up of 13 amino acids. Per the germline V gene, CDR1 is PRHDT and CDR2 is FYEKMQ (reference sequence). The CDR3 DNA reads as TGTGCCAGCAGCTCGTTGGGGTTCAACGAGCAGTACTTC. Translated, it gives CASSSLGFNEQYF.

The table lists this clonotype with a few counts. The V gene is TRBV3-1, the J gene TRBJ2-1, with TRBD2 identical over 10 bases. The CDR3 sequence is 16 residues long. Germline CDR1 reads LGHDT; CDR2 reads YNNKEL (reference sequence). The V gene end was trimmed by 0 bases and the J gene end by 3 bases; junction bases not matched to a gene: 2. The CDR3 protein is CASSQESSGSYNEQFF. DNA for the CDR3: TGTGCCAGCAGCCAAGAATCTAGCGGGAGCTACAATGAGCAGTTCTTC.

This clonotype was seen a few times. The rearrangement joins TRBV25-1 to TRBJ1-2; a weak D match, TRBD1 (5 bases). Germline V gene lookup returns CDR1 MGHDK and CDR2 SYGVNS. Trimming cost V 4 bases and J 6 bases, with 12 bases left between them. The CDR3 has 13 amino acids. The CDR3 DNA follows: TGTGCCAGCAGTGTTCGGGTAGGGGATGGCTACACCTTC. Encoded protein: CASSVRVGDGYTF.

This clonotype has ten or more counts. J is TRBJ1-6 and V is TRBV7-9; 9 nucleotides agree with TRBD1. V shed 5 bases and J 10 bases; nucleotides not matched to a gene: 9. The V gene's germline CDR1 is SEHNR and CDR2 FQNEAQ (reference sequence). This CDR3 has 15 amino acids. CDR3 nucleotide sequence: TGTGCCAGCAGCGGGGGACAGGGAACTTGGTCACCCCTCCACTTT. It codes for CASSGGQGTWSPLHF.

At least ten counts were recorded for this clonotype. This chain uses TRBV4-1 with TRBJ1-3; no firm D call. This CDR3 has 15 amino acids. Germline loops: CDR1 MGHRA, CDR2 YSYEKL. Trimming stripped 0 bases from V and 0 bases from J, with 6 bases between. The chain's CDR3 is CASSQDPVSGNTIYF. CDR3 coding DNA: TGCGCCAGCAGCCAAGATCCAGTCTCTGGAAACACCATATATTTT.

V gene TRBV6-5 combines with J gene TRBJ1-4; TRBD1 matches at 10 bases. V lost 5 bases and J lost 9; bases outside the gene matches: 6. The CDR3 runs to 14 residues. Per the germline V gene, CDR1 is MNHEY and CDR2 is SVGAGI. Written as DNA, the CDR3 is TGTGCCAGCAGTAGCGGGACAGGGGCCCAAAAACTGTTTTTT. Translation gives CASSSGTGAQKLFF.

This clonotype occurred many times. This chain uses TRBV6-5 with TRBJ2-2, with D possibly being TRBD1 or TRBD2 (5 bases each). This CDR3 region has 15 residues. Germline V lookup: CDR1 MNHEY, CDR2 SVGAGI. The V end lost 6 bases, the J end lost 1 base, and 12 bases lay between the germline ends. The CDR3 DNA reads as TGTGCCAGCAGCCCCGGGACCAAGAACACCGGGGAGCTGTTTTTT. Its protein product is CASSPGTKNTGELFF.

This clonotype occurred many times. V usage is TRBV6-5 and J usage is TRBJ1-1; D is unresolved. The ends were cut back, 4 bases at V and 2 bases at J, with 11 bases in the middle. Germline CDR1 is MNHEY and CDR2 is SVGAGI. This CDR3 comprises 14 residues. The CDR3 sequence: CASSSKRHNTEAFF. The CDR3 bases are TGTGCCAGCAGTTCCAAACGGCACAACACTGAAGCTTTCTTT.

This clonotype showed up just a few times. The genes are TRBV7-9 and TRBJ2-1, with 8 bases that match TRBD1. Germline assignment: CDR1 SEHNR and CDR2 FQNEAQ (reference sequence). The CDR3 is 16 residues long. The J segment lost 0 bases and the V segment lost 4 bases, leaving 5 bases of the junction unmatched. CDR3 sequence: CASSSRQGSSYNEQFF. CDR3 sequence (DNA): TGTGCCAGCAGCTCCAGACAGGGGAGCTCCTACAATGAGCAGTTCTTC.

V is TRBV20-1 and J is TRBJ2-1, with 12 bases identical to TRBD2. CDR3 size: 13 residues. The trim removed 6 bases at V and 5 bases at J, leaving 2 bases unmatched. Germline values: CDR1 DFQATT, CDR2 SNEGSKA (reference sequence). This CDR3 reads CSALAGGDNEQFF. CDR3 DNA: TGCAGTGCCCTAGCGGGAGGGGACAATGAGCAGTTCTTC.

This chain's CDR3 is CASSETETDTQYF. Written as DNA, the CDR3 is TGTGCCAGCAGTGAAACAGAAACAGATACGCAGTATTTT. This rearrangement joins TRBV2 to TRBJ2-3; D is ambiguous. The CDR3 runs to 13 residues. Germline V CDR1 and CDR2: SNHLY, FYNNEI. V gave up 2 bases and J gave up 3 bases, with 6 bases separating them.

V gene TRBV2 combines with J gene TRBJ1-5; D remains unclear. With 4 bases removed from V and 1 base from J, the gap between germline ends came to 14 bases. The CDR3 is 16 amino acids. Germline loops: CDR1 SNHLY, CDR2 FYNNEI. CDR3 in amino acids: CASSAGEGRSNQPQHF. As DNA, the CDR3 is TGTGCCAGCAGTGCCGGGGAAGGGCGCAGCAATCAGCCCCAGCATTTT.

This clonotype was observed at least ten times. The chain is built from TRBV29-1 and TRBJ1-1; D might be TRBD1 (6 bases). V was shortened by 7 bases and J by 1 base, with 10 bases between the two germline ends. The CDR3 totals 12 residues. Germline assignment: CDR1 SQVTM and CDR2 ANQGSEA. The CDR3 DNA is TGCAGCGGGACAGTCCCGAACACTGAAGCTTTCTTT. Translation: CSGTVPNTEAFF.

This clonotype was seen a handful of times. V and J are TRBV6-5 and TRBJ1-3; D gene unclear. Germline CDR1 and CDR2: MNHEY and SVGAGI. The length of the CDR3 is 15 residues. Trimming removed 4 bases from V and 0 bases from J, with 10 bases in between. For the CDR3, the DNA is TGTGCCAGCAGTTTGCAACCTTTCTCTGGAAACACCATATATTTT. Amino acid sequence: CASSLQPFSGNTIYF.

This clonotype turned up a few times. V and J are TRBV6-1 and TRBJ1-1; 7 bases align to TRBD1. This CDR3 is built from 13 residues. Germline V gene sequence: CDR1 MNHNS, CDR2 SASEGT. Losses at the gene ends were 7 bases for V and 5 bases for J; bases not matched to a gene: 7. For the CDR3, the DNA is TGTGCCAGCACAGAGACAGGGAGAACTGAAGCTTTCTTT. Its protein product is CASTETGRTEAFF.

This clonotype was picked up many times. The V gene is TRBV28, the J gene TRBJ1-2; 12 bases are a match to TRBD1. The CDR3 contains 14 residues. V trimming: 3 bases; J trimming: 7 bases; junction bases outside the gene matches: 3. Germline V gene sequence: CDR1 MDHEN, CDR2 SYDVKM. For the CDR3, the DNA is TGTGCCAGCAGTTTTCCGGGACAGGGGGCTGGCTACACCTTC. It specifies CASSFPGQGAGYTF.

This clonotype has just a few counts. The chain recombines TRBV7-6 with TRBJ2-1; TRBD1 agrees at 8 bases. With 6 bases clipped from V and 8 bases from J, the junction kept 9 bases outside the gene matches. CDR1 SGHVS and CDR2 FNYEAQ come from the germline V gene. The CDR3 is made up of 14 amino acids. The CDR3 region has the DNA TGTGCCAGCAGTCATCAGTCAGGGGGCGATGAGCAGTTCTTC. Protein sequence: CASSHQSGGDEQFF. The complete variable domain, with remaining parts taken from reference TRBV7-6 and TRBJ2-1, reads GAGVSQSPRYKVTKRGQDVALRCDPISGHVSLYWYRQALGQGPEFLTYFNYEAQQDKSGLPNDRFSAERPEGSISTLTIQRTEQRDSAMYRCASSHQSGGDEQFFGPGTRLTVL.

This clonotype was found a few times. Here the CDR3 reads CASQPDRGKARRNYGYTF. For the CDR3, the DNA is TGTGCCAGCCAACCGGACAGGGGGAAGGCACGGCGGAACTATGGCTACACCTTC. The chain couples TRBV18 to TRBJ1-2; 10 bases agree with TRBD1. The trim removed 8 bases at V and 2 bases at J, leaving 17 bases unmatched. This CDR3 comprises 18 residues. CDR1 is KGHSH, CDR2 LQKENI, per germline.

This clonotype appeared a few times. V usage is TRBV20-1 and J usage is TRBJ1-5; no reliable D call. The CDR3 runs 13 residues. The V gene lost 6 bases and the J gene lost 5 bases, with 14 bases spanning the gap. Germline V CDR1 and CDR2: DFQATT, SNEGSKA (reference sequence). CDR3 sequence: CSADRGGDQPQHF. The CDR3 DNA sequence: TGCAGTGCCGACCGAGGTGGTGATCAGCCCCAGCATTTT.

This clonotype has more than one count but fewer than ten. This chain joins TRBV7-2 and TRBJ2-7, with 9 bases matching TRBD2. The V gene end was trimmed by 1 base and the J gene end by 4 bases; junction bases not matched to a gene: 5. CDR1 is SGHTA, CDR2 FQGNSA, per germline. The CDR3 loop spans 15 amino acids. This CDR3 reads CASSLDSGRGYEQYF. The CDR3 region has the DNA TGTGCCAGCAGCTTAGATAGCGGGAGAGGGTACGAGCAGTACTTC.

This clonotype was observed a few times. The rearrangement uses TRBV5-5 and TRBJ2-5, with D maybe TRBD1 (6 bases). CDR1 and CDR2 (germline): SGHKS, YYEKEE (reference sequence). V lost 4 bases, J lost 5 bases, and 9 bases lay in between. CDR3 length equals 12 residues. The CDR3: CASSPGVETQYF. The CDR3 nucleotides are TGTGCCAGCAGCCCAGGGGTCGAGACCCAGTACTTC.

Details on this clonotype: A much larger clonotype is one base distant, so this may be a read error. CDR3 DNA: TGCGCCAGCAGCCAAGCTTACCGGAATTACAAAGAGCAGTTCTTC. Its translation is CASSQAYRNYKEQFF. This sequence joins TRBV4-1 and TRBJ2-1; the D is unclear. Per the germline V gene, CDR1 is MGHRA and CDR2 is YSYEKL. The CDR3 has 15 amino acids.

Worth noting for this clonotype: With a much larger clone just one base away, this may be a read error. This chain links TRBV15 with TRBJ2-3; no definite D call. Looked up from germline, CDR1 is LNHNV and CDR2 is YYDKDF (reference sequence). The CDR3 sequence is 12 residues long. CDR3 coding DNA: TGTGTCACCAGCAGGAGCACAGATACGCAGTATTTT. Its translation: CVTSRSTDTQYF.

This clonotype was picked up many times. The chain recombines TRBV12-3 or TRBV12-4 with TRBJ1-1; D gene uncertain. The CDR3 loop spans 14 amino acids. Trimming removed 7 bases from V and 3 bases from J, with 15 bases in between. CDR3 amino acids: CASTIDGTHTEAFF. CDR3 nucleotides: TGTGCCAGCACCATCGACGGAACACACACTGAAGCTTTCTTT.